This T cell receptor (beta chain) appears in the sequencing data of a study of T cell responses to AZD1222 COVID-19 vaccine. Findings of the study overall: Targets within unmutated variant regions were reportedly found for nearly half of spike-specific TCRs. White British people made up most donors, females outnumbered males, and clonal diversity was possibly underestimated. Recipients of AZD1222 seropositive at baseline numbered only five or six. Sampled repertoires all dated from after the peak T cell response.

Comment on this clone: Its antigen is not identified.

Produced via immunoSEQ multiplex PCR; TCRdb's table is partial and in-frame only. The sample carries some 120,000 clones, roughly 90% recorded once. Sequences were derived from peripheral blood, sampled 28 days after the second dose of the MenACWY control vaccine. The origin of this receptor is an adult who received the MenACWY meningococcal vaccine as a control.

Here the CDR3 DNA reads TGTGCCAGCAGCCTAGGGGGGTCGTGGGTTCCCAATGAGCAGTTCTTC. Its protein is CASSLGGSWVPNEQFF. This chain uses TRBV7-2 with TRBJ2-1, with D perhaps being TRBD1 or TRBD2 (6 bases each). V gave up 5 bases and J gave up 6 bases, with 20 bases separating them. Germline values: CDR1 SGHTA, CDR2 FQGNSA. The CDR3 is made up of 16 amino acids.